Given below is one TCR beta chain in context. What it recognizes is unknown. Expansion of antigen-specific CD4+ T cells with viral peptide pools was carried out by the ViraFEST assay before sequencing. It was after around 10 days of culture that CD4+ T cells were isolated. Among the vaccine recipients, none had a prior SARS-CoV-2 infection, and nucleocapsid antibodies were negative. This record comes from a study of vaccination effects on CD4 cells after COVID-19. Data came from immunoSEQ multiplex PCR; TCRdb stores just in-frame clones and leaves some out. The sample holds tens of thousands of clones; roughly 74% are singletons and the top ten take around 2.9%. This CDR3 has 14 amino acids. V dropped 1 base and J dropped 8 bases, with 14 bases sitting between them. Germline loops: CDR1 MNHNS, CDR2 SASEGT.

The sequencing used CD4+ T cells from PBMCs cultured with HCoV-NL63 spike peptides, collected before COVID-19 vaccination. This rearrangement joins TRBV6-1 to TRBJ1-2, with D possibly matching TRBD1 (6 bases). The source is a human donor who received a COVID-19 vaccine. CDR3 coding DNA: TGTGCCAGCAGTGAAGGCGGTCAGGGGAGAGGCTACACCTTC. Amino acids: CASSEGGQGRGYTF.